This entry describes one T cell receptor (beta chain). At the DNA level, this CDR3 is encoded by other sequences in the same sample as well. This entry belongs to a study of shared clonotypes between healthy human individuals. Sequencing was performed with immunoSEQ multiplex PCR; in TCRdb, only in-frame clones are kept and a portion is missing. The profile shows about 990,000 clones, about four fifths of them singletons. In germline, CDR1 is LNHNV, CDR2 YYDKDF (reference sequence). CDR3 length: 14 amino acids. V lost 0 bases to trimming and J lost 5 bases, with 8 bases between them. This clonotype was obtained from a man between 18 and 29 years old in good health. Some clones in this sample may be carry-over from other donors' samples. V and J are TRBV15 and TRBJ1-5, with D tentatively TRBD1 (5 bases). Sequencing was done on a sample of memory CD4+ T cells from PBMCs. The subset was: CD45RA-negative fraction. CDR3 coding DNA: TGTGCCACCAGCAGAGATCAAGGGGATCAGCCCCAGCATTTT. This encodes CATSRDQGDQPQHF. Drawing the rest from reference TRBV15 and TRBJ1-5, the complete variable domain is DAMVIQNPRYQVTQFGKPVTLSCSQTLNHNVMYWYQQKSSQAPKLLFHYYDKDFNNEADTPDNFQSRRPNTSFCFLDIRSPGLGDTAMYLCATSRDQGDQPQHFGDGTRLSIL.